These 3 T cell receptor beta chains came from one sample sequenced in a study of blood T cell repertoires in COVID-19. Here immunoSEQ multiplex PCR was the method, and the copy in TCRdb shows in-frame clones only, minus some. The table records 150,000 to 200,000 clones, more than 70% of them present only once. The material sequenced was peripheral blood. Every receptor here comes from a man aged 18 to 30 with active or convalescent COVID-19.

The V and J genes are TRBV27 and TRBJ1-6; TRBD1 matches at 10 bases. CDR3 length: 17 residues. V shed 7 bases and J 5 bases; nucleotides not matched to a gene: 11. Germline CDR1 and CDR2: MNHEY and SMNVEV (reference sequence). The CDR3 nucleotides are TGTGCCAGCACTCGCATTACCGGGACAGGGGATAATTCACCCCTCCACTTT. Its protein product is CASTRITGTGDNSPLHF.

This clone was counted once. This chain connects TRBV6-4 to TRBJ1-1; D unresolved. The CDR3 runs to 13 residues. Per the germline V gene, CDR1 is MRHNA and CDR2 is SNTAGT. Trimming stripped 6 bases from V and 2 bases from J, with 10 bases between. The CDR3 DNA follows: TGTGCCAGCAGCCGACATGGAAACACTGAAGCTTTCTTT. It translates to CASSRHGNTEAFF.

In regard to this clone: Other DNA sequences within the sample encode an identical CDR3. The chain uses TRBV10-2 and TRBJ1-4; possibly TRBD1 for D (6 bases). CDR1 and CDR2 from the germline V gene are WSHSY and SAAADI. This CDR3 contains 14 residues. The V end lost 9 bases, the J end lost 4 bases, and 15 bases lay between the germline ends. The CDR3: CASSFGRGNEKLFF. The CDR3 DNA sequence: TGCGCCAGTTCCTTTGGCAGGGGTAATGAAAAACTGTTTTTT.